A single sample is the source of the 28 T cell receptor beta chains below, sequenced in a study of regulatory dendritic cells for organ transplantation. No antigens are known for them. Measured with immunoSEQ multiplex PCR; TCRdb has only the in-frame clones, and not every one. The sample has fewer than 20,000 clones, roughly 80% seen once; the top ten hold approximately 3.4%. CFSE-labeled sorted T cells met regulatory or mature dendritic cells for around five days. The sequencing sample was made of memory CD4+ T cells from blood cultured with regulatory dendritic cells. As to subset: CD45RO+ memory T cells. Receptors were obtained from a human donor in good health.

This clone was counted between two and nine times. This chain uses TRBV4-2 with TRBJ1-1; no clear D gene. Germline values: CDR1 LGHNA, CDR2 YNFKEQ. CDR3 length equals 12 residues. Trimming removed 0 bases at V and 4 bases at J, with 3 bases between. The CDR3 region is CASSQEPTEAFF. In DNA, the CDR3 is TGTGCCAGCAGCCAAGAACCCACTGAAGCTTTCTTT.

The genes are TRBV28 and TRBJ1-2, with a weak D call TRBD1 (6 bases). This CDR3 region has 16 residues. V lost 7 bases to trimming and J lost 7 bases, with 25 bases between them. CDR1 MDHEN and CDR2 SYDVKM come from the germline V gene. The CDR3 loop reads CASTSDGGDPRGGYTF. CDR3 in DNA: TGTGCCAGCACCAGTGACGGGGGCGATCCTAGGGGTGGCTACACCTTC.

This chain joins TRBV7-9 and TRBJ1-2, with no clear D. Trimming pared 3 bases from V and 8 bases from J, leaving 10 bases between. From germline, CDR1 is SEHNR and CDR2 FQNEAQ (reference sequence). The CDR3 spans 12 residues. The CDR3 loop is CASSLDEGGYTF. The CDR3 DNA is TGTGCCAGCAGCTTGGATGAGGGCGGCTACACCTTC. The whole variable domain, filled in from reference TRBV7-9 and TRBJ1-2, reads DTGVSQNPRHKITKRGQNVTFRCDPISEHNRLYWYRQTLGQGPEFLTYFQNEAQLEKSRLLSDRFSAERPKGSFSTLEIQRTEQGDSAMYLCASSLDEGGYTFGSGTRLTVV.

The V call is TRBV27, the J call TRBJ1-5, with 8 bases identical to TRBD1. V was clipped by 7 bases and J by 2 bases; unmatched bases: 4. This CDR3 comprises 14 residues. Germline lookup yields CDR1 MNHEY and CDR2 SMNVEV (reference sequence). The CDR3: CASNSGGRNQPQHF. CDR3 DNA: TGTGCCAGCAATTCAGGGGGCCGCAATCAGCCCCAGCATTTT.

This chain uses TRBV25-1 with TRBJ1-2; 7 nucleotides match TRBD1. The CDR3 contains 14 residues. CDR1 is MGHDK, CDR2 SYGVNS, per germline. Unmatched junction bases numbered 4, after V lost 3 bases and J lost 3 bases. The CDR3 sequence is CASSDPTGDYGYTF. The CDR3 nucleotides read TGTGCCAGCAGTGATCCAACAGGGGACTATGGCTACACCTTC.

This sequence joins TRBV4-2 and TRBJ1-6, with D possibly being TRBD1 (6 bases). The V end lost 3 bases, the J end lost 3 bases, and 18 bases lay between the germline ends. Germline values: CDR1 LGHNA, CDR2 YNFKEQ. The CDR3 spans 18 residues. CDR3 sequence (DNA): TGTGCCAGCAGCCAGGGGGGCGGGACGGGCCGCTATAATTCACCCCTCCACTTT. Translation: CASSQGGGTGRYNSPLHF.

The J gene is TRBJ2-5, the V gene TRBV5-4; 7 bases are a match to TRBD2. CDR1 is SGHNT and CDR2 is YYREEE in the germline V gene (reference sequence). The V and J ends lost 5 bases and 4 bases, in that order; junction bases with no gene match: 8. The CDR3 is 14 amino acids. The CDR3 loop is CASSQGLPGETQYF. DNA of the CDR3: TGTGCCAGCAGTCAGGGACTACCGGGAGAGACCCAGTACTTC.

The chain recombines TRBV18 with TRBJ2-1; 9 bases fit TRBD2. V dropped 0 bases and J dropped 9; count of bases not matched to a gene: 15. The CDR3 is made up of 18 amino acids. Looked up from germline, CDR1 is KGHSH and CDR2 is LQKENI. The CDR3 protein is CASSPPPREGTSLGEQFF. In DNA form, the CDR3 reads TGTGCCAGCTCACCACCTCCCCGGGAGGGGACTAGCCTGGGTGAGCAGTTCTTC.

The table lists this clone with a few counts. The chain carries TRBV4-2 and TRBJ2-3, with 13 bases that match TRBD2. Unmatched junction bases numbered 5, after V lost 5 bases and J lost 0 bases. CDR1 and CDR2 from the germline V gene are LGHNA and YNFKEQ. This CDR3 comprises 17 residues. CDR3 coding DNA: TGTGCCAGCAGCTTACTAGCGGGAGGGCCTAGCACAGATACGCAGTATTTT. Protein sequence: CASSLLAGGPSTDTQYF.

This clone was seen once. The gene calls are TRBV18 and TRBJ2-5; D is possibly TRBD2 (6 bases). Germline CDR1 is KGHSH and CDR2 is LQKENI. The CDR3 is made up of 13 amino acids. V gave up 6 bases and J gave up 4 bases, with 12 bases separating them. The CDR3 sequence: CASSRWGGETQYF. The CDR3 DNA reads as TGTGCCAGCTCTCGATGGGGAGGAGAGACCCAGTACTTC. Complete variable domain (other parts from reference TRBV18 and TRBJ2-5): NAGVMQNPRHLVRRRGQEARLRCSPMKGHSHVYWYRQLPEEGLKFMVYLQKENIIDESGMPKERFSAEFPKEGPSILRIQQVVRGDSAAYFCASSRWGGETQYFGPGTRLLVL.

This sequence joins TRBV21-1 and TRBJ2-7; the table's TRBD1 call for D was not verified on the DNA. TRBV21-1 is an annotated pseudogene. CDR3 length equals 11 residues. The CDR3 DNA sequence: TGTGCCAGCAGTTACAGGGGCGAGCAGTACTTC. Amino acids: CASSYRGEQYF.

The chain employs TRBV7-9 and TRBJ2-3; D gene uncertain. From germline, CDR1 is SEHNR and CDR2 FQNEAQ (reference sequence). The CDR3 length is 11 residues. Trimming took 3 bases from V and 4 from J, leaving 2 bases between them. The CDR3 DNA sequence: TGTGCCAGCAGCTTGGCAGATACGCAGTATTTT. This gives the protein CASSLADTQYF.

The chain employs TRBV29-1 and TRBJ1-5; maybe TRBD1 (5 bases). CDR3 size: 14 residues. Germline V gene lookup returns CDR1 SQVTM and CDR2 ANQGSEA. V lost 6 bases and J lost 2, with 14 bases in between. The CDR3 sequence: CSVSGTAGNQPQHF. The DNA for the CDR3 is TGCAGCGTGTCCGGGACTGCGGGCAATCAGCCCCAGCATTTT.

This chain connects TRBV27 to TRBJ1-6, with 10 positions matching TRBD1. CDR1 is MNHEY and CDR2 is SMNVEV in the germline V gene (reference sequence). CDR3 length: 14 amino acids. With V trimmed by 3 bases and J by 10 bases, 3 bases remained unmatched. The CDR3 protein is CASSLRTGGSPLHF. DNA of the CDR3: TGTGCCAGCAGTTTGAGGACAGGGGGATCACCCCTCCACTTT.

The chain employs TRBV7-2 and TRBJ1-6, with D unclear. The V end was cut by 8 bases, the J end by 0 bases, with 8 bases between. The CDR3 loop spans 14 amino acids. Germline lookup yields CDR1 SGHTA and CDR2 FQGNSA. The CDR3, as DNA: TGTGCCAGCGGAACGAGCTCCTATAATTCACCCCTCCACTTT. This encodes CASGTSSYNSPLHF.

The chain employs TRBV9 and TRBJ1-2; TRBD1 matches at 9 bases. CDR1 and CDR2 (germline): SGDLS, YYNGEE. J lost 0 bases, V lost 4 bases, and 4 bases had no gene match. The CDR3 contains 15 residues. The CDR3 region is CASSPRQGANYGYTF. DNA for the CDR3: TGTGCCAGCAGCCCGCGACAGGGGGCTAACTATGGCTACACCTTC.

This chain links TRBV6-5 with TRBJ2-4; the match to TRBD1 covers 7 bases. Germline CDR1 reads MNHEY; CDR2 reads SVGAGI. The CDR3 covers 14 residues. V lost 6 bases, J lost 2 bases, and 4 bases stayed unmatched. The CDR3 sequence: CASRTGDTKNIQYF. CDR3 nucleotides: TGTGCCAGCAGAACAGGGGATACCAAAAACATTCAGTACTTC.

The rearrangement uses TRBV6-5 and TRBJ2-2; 10 bases match TRBD2. CDR3 length: 15 residues. The V gene end was trimmed by 5 bases and the J gene end by 4 bases; junction bases not matched to a gene: 4. From germline, CDR1 is MNHEY and CDR2 SVGAGI. The CDR3 is CASSKRGGGTGELFF. The CDR3 coding sequence is TGTGCCAGCAGTAAGCGGGGGGGCGGCACCGGGGAGCTGTTTTTT.

The chain has TRBV7-3 and TRBJ2-3; the match to TRBD2 covers 8 bases. Germline values: CDR1 SGHTA, CDR2 FQGTGA. This CDR3 region has 16 residues. Trimming cost V 4 bases and J 5 bases; bases outside gene matches: 11. This chain's CDR3 is CASSYVSGGPRDTQYF. In nucleotides, the CDR3 is TGTGCCAGCAGCTACGTCAGCGGGGGCCCACGAGATACGCAGTATTTT.

This clone was recorded once. The chain has TRBV2 and TRBJ2-2; 11 bases match TRBD2. Germline CDR1 and CDR2: SNHLY and FYNNEI. There are 15 residues in the CDR3. V lost 5 bases to trimming and J lost 6 bases; unmatched junction nucleotides: 5. The CDR3 spells CASSHTSGRPGELFF. The DNA of the CDR3 is TGTGCCAGCAGTCACACTAGCGGGAGACCCGGGGAGCTGTTTTTT.

The chain uses TRBV5-1 and TRBJ1-1; D may be TRBD1 (6 bases). The CDR3 spans 18 residues. Germline loops: CDR1 SGHRS, CDR2 YFSETQ. V was trimmed by 1 base and J by 5 bases, leaving 24 bases between them. CDR3 DNA sequence: TGCGCCAGCAGCTTGCTGGACACAGGGAAGGCGGGTCGGACTGAAGCTTTCTTT. This encodes CASSLLDTGKAGRTEAFF.

The table lists this clone with a count of one. V and J are TRBV9 and TRBJ2-3, with 13 bases matching TRBD2. J lost 7 bases, V lost 3 bases, and 5 bases had no gene match. Per the germline V gene, CDR1 is SGDLS and CDR2 is YYNGEE. The CDR3 sequence is 15 residues long. CDR3 in DNA: TGTGCCAGCAGCGAGGGACTAGCGGGGACCTATACGCAGTATTTT. Amino acids: CASSEGLAGTYTQYF.

This clone has more than one count but fewer than ten. The chain is built from TRBV4-1 and TRBJ1-5, with D possibly matching TRBD1 (5 bases). The V gene lost 1 base and the J gene lost 0 bases, with 13 bases spanning the gap. CDR1 and CDR2 (germline): MGHRA, YSYEKL. This CDR3 comprises 17 residues. The CDR3: CASSQGGGLDSNQPQHF. The CDR3 coding sequence is TGCGCCAGCAGCCAAGGGGGCGGACTCGATAGCAATCAGCCCCAGCATTTT.

In nucleotides, the CDR3 is TGTGCCAGCAGGGGGACAACCAGTTCGTACTTC. As protein: CASRGTTSSYF. The rearrangement uses TRBV28 and TRBJ2-4; maybe TRBD1 (6 bases). Trimming cost V 6 bases and J 15 bases, with 15 bases left between them. Germline V gene data show CDR1 as MDHEN and CDR2 as SYDVKM. The CDR3 is 11 residues long.

The chain combines TRBV9 with TRBJ2-5; tentatively, D is TRBD1 or TRBD2 (6 bases each). Deletions cut 4 bases from V and 5 bases from J, with 18 bases between. Looked up from germline, CDR1 is SGDLS and CDR2 is YYNGEE. The CDR3 runs 15 residues. The CDR3 region is CASSINEGGRETQYF. The CDR3 DNA follows: TGTGCCAGCAGCATAAACGAGGGGGGTCGGGAGACCCAGTACTTC.

This clone has just a few counts. This sequence joins TRBV5-5 and TRBJ2-7; no clear D. This CDR3 has 11 amino acids. V shed 0 bases and J shed 6 bases, with 4 bases lying between them. Per germline, CDR1 SGHKS and CDR2 YYEKEE (reference sequence). The CDR3 DNA reads as TGTGCCAGCAGCTTGGGACGCGAGCAGTACTTC. Its translation: CASSLGREQYF.

The chain links TRBV27 to TRBJ2-1; possible D gene TRBD2, 5 bases. There are 14 residues in the CDR3. V shed 4 bases and J shed 8 bases, with 15 bases lying between them. Germline CDR1 and CDR2: MNHEY and SMNVEV (reference sequence). DNA of the CDR3: TGTGCCAGCAGTTCCAACCAGCGGTTTGATGAGCAGTTCTTC. Encoded protein: CASSSNQRFDEQFF.

To note about this clone: The identical CDR3 is also encoded by other nucleotide sequences in the sample. CDR3 loop: CSVGSYEQYF. The CDR3 coding sequence is TGCAGCGTTGGATCCTACGAGCAGTACTTC. This rearrangement joins TRBV29-1 to TRBJ2-7, with D hard to call. Trimming took 4 bases from V and 1 from J, leaving 2 bases between them. CDR1 and CDR2 (germline): SQVTM, ANQGSEA. The CDR3 has 10 residues.